The 30 T cell receptor beta chains below all came from one sample that was sequenced in a study of STAT5B mutations in CD4+ large granular lymphocyte leukemia. Using immunoSEQ multiplex PCR, the repertoire was profiled, and TCRdb retains in-frame clones only, with some absent. This table holds about 48,000 clones, roughly 70% found once. The sequencing sample was made of CD4+ T cells from blood buffy coats. These receptors originate from a human donor in good health.

V gene TRBV7-2 combines with J gene TRBJ1-2; no clear D. CDR1 is SGHTA, CDR2 FQGNSA, per germline. The CDR3 consists of 13 residues. V dropped 4 bases and J dropped 0 bases, with 6 bases sitting between them. This CDR3 is CASSWGANYGYTF. Written as DNA, the CDR3 is TGTGCCAGCAGCTGGGGAGCTAACTATGGCTACACCTTC.

The rearrangement uses TRBV4-1 and TRBJ1-1, with no clear D. Germline CDR1 MGHRA, CDR2 YSYEKL. Trimming shortened V by 0 bases and J by 9 bases, and 8 bases separated the two germline ends. The CDR3 contains 12 residues. The CDR3 DNA reads as TGCGCCAGCAGCCAAGATCTCGGGCAAGCTTTCTTT. Protein product: CASSQDLGQAFF.

This clone was counted between two and nine times. V gene TRBV15 combines with J gene TRBJ1-1; tentative D call: TRBD1 (6 bases). V gave up 3 bases and J gave up 11 bases, with 22 bases separating them. Germline V gene data show CDR1 as LNHNV and CDR2 as YYDKDF (reference sequence). The CDR3 is 15 residues long. The CDR3 DNA reads TGTGCCACCAGCAGGGCAGCAGGGGTCGACCGTAAGGCTTTCTTT. This gives the protein CATSRAAGVDRKAFF.

V and J are TRBV18 and TRBJ1-1; maybe TRBD1 (5 bases). This CDR3 spans 14 amino acids. Germline V gene sequence: CDR1 KGHSH, CDR2 LQKENI. V was pared by 6 bases and J by 4 bases, with 15 bases between. The DNA for the CDR3 is TGTGCCAGCTCCCCCACCCAGGGAAGCACTGAAGCTTTCTTT. Translating it yields CASSPTQGSTEAFF.

The J gene is TRBJ1-4, the V gene TRBV5-1; a possible D gene is TRBD1 (6 bases). Trimming cost V 4 bases and J 7 bases, with 20 bases left between them. Germline V gene data show CDR1 as SGHRS and CDR2 as YFSETQ. CDR3 length equals 16 residues. The CDR3 DNA reads TGCGCCAGCAGCCAATCTACAGGGATAAGCGGTGAAAAACTGTTTTTT. Translation: CASSQSTGISGEKLFF. The variable domain in full, with the rest retrieved from reference TRBV5-1 and TRBJ1-4, is KAGVTQTPRYLIKTRGQQVTLSCSPISGHRSVSWYQQTPGQGLQFLFEYFSETQRNKGNFPGRFSGRQFSNSRSEMNVSTLELGDSALYLCASSQSTGISGEKLFFGSGTQLSVL.

Only a few counts were recorded for this clone. V gene TRBV6-1 combines with J gene TRBJ1-2; perhaps TRBD1 as D (6 bases). From germline, CDR1 is MNHNS and CDR2 SASEGT. Trimming cost V 3 bases and J 4 bases, with 9 bases left between them. The CDR3 runs to 13 residues. The chain's CDR3 is CASSEDSSYGYTF. The CDR3 DNA reads as TGTGCCAGCAGTGAGGACAGCAGCTATGGCTACACCTTC.

In this sample, this clone turned up a few times. The CDR3 protein is CASSIQGASNQPQHF. CDR3 nucleotide sequence: TGTGCCAGTAGTATACAGGGGGCCAGCAATCAGCCCCAGCATTTT. This chain joins TRBV19 and TRBJ1-5; 8 bases align to TRBD1. V was clipped by 2 bases and J by 1 base; unmatched bases: 1. This CDR3 comprises 15 residues. Germline V gene sequence: CDR1 LNHDA, CDR2 SQIVND (reference sequence).

This sequence joins TRBV18 and TRBJ2-5; no reliable D call. The CDR3 is made up of 12 amino acids. Germline values: CDR1 KGHSH, CDR2 LQKENI. Trimming shortened V by 4 bases and J by 4 bases, and 7 bases separated the two germline ends. CDR3 DNA sequence: TGTGCCAGCTCACTAAACGGAGAGACCCAGTACTTC. Translation gives CASSLNGETQYF.

The rearrangement joins TRBV7-9 to TRBJ1-1, with unresolved D. V lost 2 bases to trimming and J lost 0 bases, with 10 bases between them. The germline gives CDR1 SEHNR, CDR2 FQNEAQ (reference sequence). The CDR3 contains 15 residues. This chain's CDR3 is CASSLMAGMNTEAFF. As DNA, the CDR3 is TGTGCCAGCAGCTTAATGGCGGGGATGAACACTGAAGCTTTCTTT.

This clone occurred a few times. The rearrangement uses TRBV11-3 and TRBJ2-3; 8 bases match TRBD2. The CDR3 length is 15 residues. Trimming took 4 bases from V and 1 from J; bases not matched to a gene: 4. Germline V lookup: CDR1 SGHNT, CDR2 YENEEA. The CDR3 loop is CASSWSGGGTDTQYF. The CDR3 coding sequence is TGTGCCAGCAGCTGGAGCGGGGGTGGCACAGATACGCAGTATTTT. The full variable domain, with the rest looked up from reference TRBV11-3 and TRBJ2-3, is EAGVVQSPRYKIIEKKQPVAFWCNPISGHNTLYWYLQNLGQGPELLIRYENEEAVDDSQLPKDRFSAERLKGVDSTLKIQPAELGDSAVYLCASSWSGGGTDTQYFGPGTRLTVL.

The V gene is TRBV19, the J gene TRBJ1-1, with D possibly TRBD1 on 5 matching bases. V lost 6 bases, J lost 2 bases, and 19 bases lay in between. Germline loops: CDR1 LNHDA, CDR2 SQIVND (reference sequence). The CDR3 sequence is 16 residues long. The CDR3 loop reads CASRARGELLNTEAFF. The CDR3 DNA follows: TGTGCCAGTAGGGCGAGGGGAGAGTTGCTTAACACTGAAGCTTTCTTT.

This clone appeared once. The genes are TRBV5-6 and TRBJ2-7, with D maybe TRBD2 (5 bases). Germline V gives CDR1 SGHDT, CDR2 YYEEEE. This CDR3 spans 14 amino acids. V was trimmed by 10 bases and J by 3 bases, leaving 20 bases between them. CDR3 sequence (DNA): TGTGCCTCAAACAAGGTCATAGGAGGCTACGAGCAGTACGTC. This codes for CASNKVIGGYEQYV.

The gene calls are TRBV20-1 and TRBJ2-5; 7 positions match TRBD2. The CDR3 consists of 11 residues. After removal of 5 bases from V and 5 bases from J, the junction contained 2 bases not matched to a gene. Germline V gene sequence: CDR1 DFQATT, CDR2 SNEGSKA (reference sequence). CDR3 coding DNA: TGCAGTGCTCTCGGGGGGGAGACCCAGTACTTC. It yields the protein CSALGGETQYF.

The chain recombines TRBV11-2 with TRBJ2-2; D is ambiguous. Germline V lookup: CDR1 SGHAT, CDR2 FQNNGV. There are 13 residues in the CDR3. V gave up 4 bases and J gave up 3 bases, with 6 bases separating them. CDR3 sequence (DNA): TGTGCCAGCAGCTCACACTACACCGGGGAGCTGTTTTTT. The encoded protein is CASSSHYTGELFF.

This chain's CDR3 is CASSLGPAAQTDTQYF. CDR3 nucleotides: TGCGCCAGCAGCTTGGGGCCCGCAGCACAAACAGATACGCAGTATTTT. V gene TRBV5-1 combines with J gene TRBJ2-3; D uncertain. There are 16 residues in the CDR3. The V and J ends lost 0 bases and 3 bases respectively, with 14 bases between them. Germline CDR1 reads SGHRS; CDR2 reads YFSETQ.

This clone has more than one count but fewer than ten. J is TRBJ2-1 and V is TRBV11-2, with D maybe TRBD1 (5 bases). This CDR3 is built from 14 residues. Germline CDR1 is SGHAT and CDR2 is FQNNGV. Between the trimmed V and J ends, which lost 1 base and 7 bases, there was a span of 11 bases. The CDR3 reads CASSLGAGLNEQFF. The CDR3 DNA reads as TGTGCCAGCAGCTTAGGAGCAGGGCTGAATGAGCAGTTCTTC.

The chain has TRBV18 and TRBJ1-4; tentatively, D is TRBD1 (6 bases). V was pared by 6 bases and J by 6 bases, with 14 bases between. The CDR3 is 14 amino acids. Germline CDR1 is KGHSH and CDR2 is LQKENI. The CDR3 is CASSPRGSDEKLFF. As DNA, the CDR3 is TGTGCCAGCTCTCCCAGGGGATCTGATGAAAAACTGTTTTTT.

The V call is TRBV10-2, the J call TRBJ2-5; tentative D call: TRBD2 (7 bases). Germline V gene lookup returns CDR1 WSHSY and CDR2 SAAADI. V lost 3 bases, J lost 5 bases, and 13 bases lay in between. The CDR3 extends over 14 amino acids. For the CDR3, the DNA is TGCGCCAGCAGTGAACGGGGGGCGATGGAGACCCAGTACTTC. Protein sequence: CASSERGAMETQYF.

This clone has only one observation. The genes are TRBV5-4 and TRBJ1-1; 10 positions agree with TRBD1. Germline trimming cut 2 bases from V and 2 bases from J; bases unmatched to any gene: 6. CDR3 length equals 16 residues. Germline CDR1 is SGHNT and CDR2 is YYREEE (reference sequence). The CDR3 bases are TGTGCCAGCAGCTTTGAGACAGGGGGCCCAAACACTGAAGCTTTCTTT. Translated: CASSFETGGPNTEAFF. Variable domain in full (rest from reference TRBV5-4 and TRBJ1-1): ETGVTQSPTHLIKTRGQQVTLRCSSQSGHNTVSWYQQALGQGPQFIFQYYREEENGRGNFPPRFSGLQFPNYSSELNVNALELDDSALYLCASSFETGGPNTEAFFGQGTRLTVV.

The chain carries TRBV2 and TRBJ1-1, with D uncertain. This CDR3 comprises 13 residues. Trimming cost V 6 bases and J 1 base, with 9 bases left between them. Germline V gene data show CDR1 as SNHLY and CDR2 as FYNNEI. For the CDR3, the DNA is TGTGCCAGCAGCCTAGAAAAGAACACTGAAGCTTTCTTT. Amino acid sequence: CASSLEKNTEAFF.

V gene TRBV7-8 combines with J gene TRBJ2-1; D might be TRBD1 (5 bases). Trimming removed 1 base from V and 0 bases from J, with 13 bases in between. Germline assignment: CDR1 SGHVS and CDR2 FQNEAQ. The CDR3 runs 17 residues. This CDR3 reads CASSLGPRQSSYNEQFF. In nucleotides, the CDR3 is TGTGCCAGCAGCTTAGGCCCCCGACAGAGCTCCTACAATGAGCAGTTCTTC.

This clone turned up a few times. This sequence joins TRBV6-1 and TRBJ1-2; unclear D gene. The germline V gene encodes CDR1 MNHNS and CDR2 SASEGT. V lost 0 bases and J lost 8, with 19 bases in between. The CDR3 extends over 16 amino acids. In DNA, the CDR3 is TGTGCCAGCAGTGAAGCAGTAAGCGATTCGGCGGGGGGCTACACCTTC. Translated: CASSEAVSDSAGGYTF.

The chain uses TRBV28 and TRBJ2-7; TRBD1 is a possible D gene (5 bases). Germline loops: CDR1 MDHEN, CDR2 SYDVKM. The CDR3 is 12 residues long. V was trimmed by 5 bases and J by 1 base, leaving 6 bases between them. The CDR3 nucleotides read TGTGCCAGCAGTAGGGGATCCTACGAGCAGTACTTC. Translating it yields CASSRGSYEQYF.

This clone appeared a few times. This chain uses TRBV19 with TRBJ2-3; 11 positions agree with TRBD2. The CDR3 has 18 amino acids. Looked up from germline, CDR1 is LNHDA and CDR2 is SQIVND (reference sequence). V dropped 5 bases and J dropped 0; count of bases not matched to a gene: 10. For the CDR3, the DNA is TGTGCCAGTAGTCCTGGCATAGCGGGGGGGATCAGCACAGATACGCAGTATTTT. Translation gives CASSPGIAGGISTDTQYF.

In this sample, this clone turned up a few times. This chain links TRBV10-3 with TRBJ2-3; 8 bases match TRBD1. The CDR3 runs to 17 residues. V trimming: 0 bases; J trimming: 5 bases; junction bases outside the gene matches: 10. Germline V CDR1 and CDR2: ENHRY, SYGVKD. CDR3 bases: TGTGCCATCAGTGAGTCGATGGGCAGGGGGCTAGGAGATACGCAGTATTTT. Its protein product is CAISESMGRGLGDTQYF.

The chain has TRBV7-6 and TRBJ2-5; 7 nucleotides agree with TRBD1. The CDR3 consists of 14 residues. Germline CDR1 reads SGHVS; CDR2 reads FNYEAQ. V shed 4 bases and J 4 bases; nucleotides not matched to a gene: 6. In nucleotides, the CDR3 is TGTGCCAGCAGCTGGACCGGGACAGCAGAGACCCAGTACTTC. As protein: CASSWTGTAETQYF.

CDR3 sequence: CASSTATSGANVLTF. In DNA form, the CDR3 reads TGTGCCAGCAGTACGGCCACCTCTGGGGCCAACGTCCTGACTTTC. The genes are TRBV6-5 and TRBJ2-6; D is ambiguous. There are 15 residues in the CDR3. Trimming stripped 5 bases from V and 0 bases from J, with 8 bases between. Looked up from germline, CDR1 is MNHEY and CDR2 is SVGAGI.

The chain employs TRBV6-5 and TRBJ1-5, with D tentatively TRBD1 (6 bases). V lost 5 bases and J lost 4, with 12 bases in between. The CDR3 consists of 14 residues. The germline gives CDR1 MNHEY, CDR2 SVGAGI. The DNA of the CDR3 is TGTGCCAGCAGTCCGGGACACCCTAATCAGCCCCAGCATTTT. As protein: CASSPGHPNQPQHF.

CDR3 region: CASSLSSPGFNEQFF. Here the CDR3 DNA reads TGTGCCAGCAGTTTATCGAGCCCAGGGTTCAATGAGCAGTTCTTC. The V and J genes are TRBV27 and TRBJ2-1, with a possible D match to TRBD1 (5 bases). V was cut by 0 bases and J by 6 bases, with 12 bases left in between. In germline, CDR1 is MNHEY, CDR2 SMNVEV (reference sequence). CDR3 size: 15 residues.

This chain links TRBV28 with TRBJ2-1; D possibly corresponds to TRBD2 (6 bases). CDR1 MDHEN and CDR2 SYDVKM come from the germline V gene. V was trimmed by 6 bases and J by 6 bases, leaving 15 bases between them. This CDR3 spans 14 amino acids. DNA of the CDR3: TGTGCCAGCAGCACTACTAGCCCCCCCAATGAGCAGTTCTTC. Translated, it gives CASSTTSPPNEQFF.